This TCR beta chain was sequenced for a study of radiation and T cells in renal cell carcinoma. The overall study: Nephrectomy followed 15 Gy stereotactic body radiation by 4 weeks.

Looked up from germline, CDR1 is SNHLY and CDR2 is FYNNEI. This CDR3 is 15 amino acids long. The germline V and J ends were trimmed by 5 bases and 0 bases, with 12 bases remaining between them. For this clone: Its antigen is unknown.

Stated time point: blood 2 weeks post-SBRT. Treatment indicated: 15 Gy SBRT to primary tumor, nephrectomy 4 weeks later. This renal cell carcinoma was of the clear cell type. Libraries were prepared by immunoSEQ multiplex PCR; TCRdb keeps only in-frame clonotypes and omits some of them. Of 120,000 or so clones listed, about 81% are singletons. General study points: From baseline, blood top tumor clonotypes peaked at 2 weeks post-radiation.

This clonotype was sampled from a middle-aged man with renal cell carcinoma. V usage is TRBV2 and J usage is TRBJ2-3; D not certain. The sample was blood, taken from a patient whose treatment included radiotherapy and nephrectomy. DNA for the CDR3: TGTGCCAGCAGTTCCGAGCGAACTAGCACAGATACGCAGTATTTT. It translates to CASSSERTSTDTQYF.